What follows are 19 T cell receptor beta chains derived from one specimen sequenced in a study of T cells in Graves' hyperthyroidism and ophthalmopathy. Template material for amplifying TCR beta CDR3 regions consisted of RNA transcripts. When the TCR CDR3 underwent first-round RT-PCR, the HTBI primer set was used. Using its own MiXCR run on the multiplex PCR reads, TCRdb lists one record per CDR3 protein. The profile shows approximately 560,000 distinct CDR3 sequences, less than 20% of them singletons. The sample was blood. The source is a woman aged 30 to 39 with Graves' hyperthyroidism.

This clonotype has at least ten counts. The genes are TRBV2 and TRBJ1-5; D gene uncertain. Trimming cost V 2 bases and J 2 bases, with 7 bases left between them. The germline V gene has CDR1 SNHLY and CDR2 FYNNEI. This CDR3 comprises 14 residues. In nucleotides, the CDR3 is TGTGCCAGCAGTGAACTCGTTGGCAATCAGCCCCAGCATTTT. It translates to CASSELVGNQPQHF.

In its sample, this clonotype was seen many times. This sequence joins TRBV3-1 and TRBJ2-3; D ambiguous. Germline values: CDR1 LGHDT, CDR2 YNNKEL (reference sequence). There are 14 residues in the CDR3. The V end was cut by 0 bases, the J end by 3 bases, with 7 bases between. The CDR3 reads CASSQDTATDTQYF. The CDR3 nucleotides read TGTGCCAGCAGCCAAGATACAGCTACAGATACGCAGTATTTT.

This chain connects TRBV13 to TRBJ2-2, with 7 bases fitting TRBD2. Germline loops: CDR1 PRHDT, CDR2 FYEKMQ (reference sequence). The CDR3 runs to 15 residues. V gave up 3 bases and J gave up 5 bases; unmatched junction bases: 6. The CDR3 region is CASSFTAGATGELFF. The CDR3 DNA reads TGTGCCAGCAGCTTTACGGCGGGAGCAACCGGGGAGCTGTTTTTT.

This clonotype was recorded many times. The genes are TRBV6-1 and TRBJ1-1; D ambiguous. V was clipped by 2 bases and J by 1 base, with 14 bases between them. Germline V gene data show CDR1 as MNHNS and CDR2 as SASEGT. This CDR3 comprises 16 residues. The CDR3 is CASSETRHLPNTEAFF. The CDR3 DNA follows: TGTGCCAGCAGTGAAACCAGGCACCTACCGAACACTGAAGCTTTCTTT.

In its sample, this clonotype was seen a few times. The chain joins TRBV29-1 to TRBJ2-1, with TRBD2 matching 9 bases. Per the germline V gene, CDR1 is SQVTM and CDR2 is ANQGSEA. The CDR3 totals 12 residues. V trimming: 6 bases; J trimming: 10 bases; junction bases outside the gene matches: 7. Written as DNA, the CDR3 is TGCAGCGTCCTCCCGGGACTAGCAGAGCAGTTCTTC. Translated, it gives CSVLPGLAEQFF.

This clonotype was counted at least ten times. For the CDR3, the DNA is TGTGCCACCAGCAGAGAGGGGCGGAGGCAACCCTACAATGAGCAGTTCTTC. Amino acid sequence: CATSREGRRQPYNEQFF. The chain is built from TRBV15 and TRBJ2-1, with D possibly called TRBD1 or TRBD2 (5 bases each). CDR1 is LNHNV and CDR2 is YYDKDF in the germline V gene (reference sequence). The CDR3 loop spans 17 amino acids. V lost 0 bases, J lost 2 bases, and 14 bases lay in between. The full variable domain, in which reference TRBV15 and TRBJ2-1 provide the parts outside the CDR3, is DAMVIQNPRYQVTQFGKPVTLSCSQTLNHNVMYWYQQKSSQAPKLLFHYYDKDFNNEADTPDNFQSRRPNTSFCFLDIRSPGLGDTAMYLCATSREGRRQPYNEQFFGPGTRLTVL.

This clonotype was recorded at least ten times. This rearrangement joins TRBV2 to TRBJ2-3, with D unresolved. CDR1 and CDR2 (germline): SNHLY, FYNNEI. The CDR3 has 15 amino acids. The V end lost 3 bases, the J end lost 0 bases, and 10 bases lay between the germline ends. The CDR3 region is CASSDSTYSTDTQYF. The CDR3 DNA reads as TGTGCCAGCAGTGACAGCACCTATAGCACAGATACGCAGTATTTT. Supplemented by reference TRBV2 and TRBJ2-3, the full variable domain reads EPEVTQTPSHQVTQMGQEVILRCVPISNHLYFYWYRQILGQKVEFLVSFYNNEISEKSEIFDDQFSVERPDGSNFTLKIRSTKLEDSAMYFCASSDSTYSTDTQYFGPGTRLTVL.

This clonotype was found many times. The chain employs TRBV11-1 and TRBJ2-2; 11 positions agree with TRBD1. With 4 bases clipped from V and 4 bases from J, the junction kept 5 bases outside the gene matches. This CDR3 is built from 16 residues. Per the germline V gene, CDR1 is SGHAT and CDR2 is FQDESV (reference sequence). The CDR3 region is CASSSSGTGGTGELFF. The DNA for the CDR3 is TGTGCCAGCAGCTCCTCCGGGACAGGGGGCACCGGGGAGCTGTTTTTT.

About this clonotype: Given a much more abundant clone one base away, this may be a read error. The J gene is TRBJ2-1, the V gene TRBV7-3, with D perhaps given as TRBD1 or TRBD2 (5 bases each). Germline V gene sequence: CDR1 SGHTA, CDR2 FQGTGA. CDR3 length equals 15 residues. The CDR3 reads CVSSRTGQEYNEQFF. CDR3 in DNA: TGTGTCAGCAGCCGTACGGGGCAGGAGTACAATGAGCAGTTCTTC. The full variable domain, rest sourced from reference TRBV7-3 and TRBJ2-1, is GAGVSQTPSNKVTEKGKYVELRCDPISGHTALYWYRQSLGQGPEFLIYFQGTGAADDSGLPNDRFFAVRPEGSVSTLKIQRTERGDSAVYLCVSSRTGQEYNEQFFGPGTRLTVL.

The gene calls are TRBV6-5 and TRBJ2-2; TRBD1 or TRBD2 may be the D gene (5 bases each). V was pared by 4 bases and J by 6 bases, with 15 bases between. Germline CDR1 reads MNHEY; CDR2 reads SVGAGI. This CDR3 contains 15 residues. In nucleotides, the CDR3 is TGTGCCAGCAGTTCGTTGGTCCAGGGAGCCGGGGAGCTGTTTTTT. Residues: CASSSLVQGAGELFF.

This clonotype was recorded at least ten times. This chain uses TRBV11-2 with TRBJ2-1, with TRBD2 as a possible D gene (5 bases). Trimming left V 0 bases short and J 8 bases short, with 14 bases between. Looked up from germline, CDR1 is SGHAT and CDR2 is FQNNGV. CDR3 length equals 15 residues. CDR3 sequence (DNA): TGTGCCAGCAGCTTAGAGGACGGACTCGGCCATGAGCAGTTCTTC. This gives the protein CASSLEDGLGHEQFF.

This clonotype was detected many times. This CDR3 reads CASSQGPGLAEDEQFF. CDR3 bases: TGTGCCAGCAGCCAGGGCCCGGGACTAGCTGAGGATGAGCAGTTCTTC. This chain links TRBV14 with TRBJ2-1; 9 nucleotides line up with TRBD2. The CDR3 spans 16 residues. Germline lookup yields CDR1 SGHDN and CDR2 FVKESK. The ends lost 3 bases at V and 8 bases at J; junction bases unmatched: 11. The entire variable domain, with the rest obtained from reference TRBV14 and TRBJ2-1, is as follows: EAGVTQFPSHSVIEKGQTVTLRCDPISGHDNLYWYRRVMGKEIKFLLHFVKESKQDESGMPNNRFLAERTGGTYSTLKVQPAELEDSGVYFCASSQGPGLAEDEQFFGPGTRLTVL.

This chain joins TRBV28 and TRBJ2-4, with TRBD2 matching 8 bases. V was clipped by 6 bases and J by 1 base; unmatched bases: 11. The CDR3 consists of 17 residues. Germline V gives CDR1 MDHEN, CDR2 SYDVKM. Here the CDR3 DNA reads TGTGCCAGCAGCTCCCTCCGGGGGGGGCTGGCCAAAAACATTCAGTACTTC. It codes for CASSSLRGGLAKNIQYF.

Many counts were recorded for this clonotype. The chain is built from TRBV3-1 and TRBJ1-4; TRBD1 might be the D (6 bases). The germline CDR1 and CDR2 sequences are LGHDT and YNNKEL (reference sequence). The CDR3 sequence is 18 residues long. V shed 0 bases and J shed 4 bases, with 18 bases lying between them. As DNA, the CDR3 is TGTGCCAGCAGCCAAGAAGGCGGTACAGGGTCTCTTAATGAAAAACTGTTTTTT. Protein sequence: CASSQEGGTGSLNEKLFF.

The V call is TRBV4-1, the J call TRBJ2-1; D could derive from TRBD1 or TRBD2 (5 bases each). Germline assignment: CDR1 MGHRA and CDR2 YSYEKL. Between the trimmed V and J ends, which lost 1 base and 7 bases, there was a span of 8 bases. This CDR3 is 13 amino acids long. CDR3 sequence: CASSQGDGNEQFF. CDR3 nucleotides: TGCGCCAGCAGCCAAGGGGACGGGAATGAGCAGTTCTTC.

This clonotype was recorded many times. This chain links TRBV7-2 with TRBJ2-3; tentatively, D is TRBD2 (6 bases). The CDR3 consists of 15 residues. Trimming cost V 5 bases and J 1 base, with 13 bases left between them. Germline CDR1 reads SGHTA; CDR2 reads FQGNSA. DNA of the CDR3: TGTGCCAGCAGCCTCGGAGGGCCCGGCACAGATACGCAGTATTTT. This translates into CASSLGGPGTDTQYF.

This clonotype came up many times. Here the CDR3 DNA reads TGTGCCTGGAGTGTCGGGGGTGGCTATGGCTACACCTTC. Protein sequence: CAWSVGGGYGYTF. The rearrangement joins TRBV30 to TRBJ1-2; D perhaps matches TRBD1 (5 bases). Trimming left V 0 bases short and J 4 bases short, with 9 bases between. Looked up from germline, CDR1 is GTSNPN and CDR2 is SVGIG (reference sequence). The CDR3 totals 13 residues.

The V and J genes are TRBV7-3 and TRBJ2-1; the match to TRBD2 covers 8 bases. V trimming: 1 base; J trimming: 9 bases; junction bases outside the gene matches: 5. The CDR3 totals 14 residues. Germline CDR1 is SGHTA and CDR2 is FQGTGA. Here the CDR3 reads CASSLRGLDGEQFF. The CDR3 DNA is TGTGCCAGCAGCTTAAGGGGACTAGATGGTGAGCAGTTCTTC.

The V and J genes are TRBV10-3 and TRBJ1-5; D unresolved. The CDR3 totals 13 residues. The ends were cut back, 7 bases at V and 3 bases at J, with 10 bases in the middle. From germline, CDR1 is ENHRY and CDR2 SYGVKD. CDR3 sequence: CAITLAPNQPQHF. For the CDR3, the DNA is TGTGCCATCACATTGGCCCCCAATCAGCCCCAGCATTTT.